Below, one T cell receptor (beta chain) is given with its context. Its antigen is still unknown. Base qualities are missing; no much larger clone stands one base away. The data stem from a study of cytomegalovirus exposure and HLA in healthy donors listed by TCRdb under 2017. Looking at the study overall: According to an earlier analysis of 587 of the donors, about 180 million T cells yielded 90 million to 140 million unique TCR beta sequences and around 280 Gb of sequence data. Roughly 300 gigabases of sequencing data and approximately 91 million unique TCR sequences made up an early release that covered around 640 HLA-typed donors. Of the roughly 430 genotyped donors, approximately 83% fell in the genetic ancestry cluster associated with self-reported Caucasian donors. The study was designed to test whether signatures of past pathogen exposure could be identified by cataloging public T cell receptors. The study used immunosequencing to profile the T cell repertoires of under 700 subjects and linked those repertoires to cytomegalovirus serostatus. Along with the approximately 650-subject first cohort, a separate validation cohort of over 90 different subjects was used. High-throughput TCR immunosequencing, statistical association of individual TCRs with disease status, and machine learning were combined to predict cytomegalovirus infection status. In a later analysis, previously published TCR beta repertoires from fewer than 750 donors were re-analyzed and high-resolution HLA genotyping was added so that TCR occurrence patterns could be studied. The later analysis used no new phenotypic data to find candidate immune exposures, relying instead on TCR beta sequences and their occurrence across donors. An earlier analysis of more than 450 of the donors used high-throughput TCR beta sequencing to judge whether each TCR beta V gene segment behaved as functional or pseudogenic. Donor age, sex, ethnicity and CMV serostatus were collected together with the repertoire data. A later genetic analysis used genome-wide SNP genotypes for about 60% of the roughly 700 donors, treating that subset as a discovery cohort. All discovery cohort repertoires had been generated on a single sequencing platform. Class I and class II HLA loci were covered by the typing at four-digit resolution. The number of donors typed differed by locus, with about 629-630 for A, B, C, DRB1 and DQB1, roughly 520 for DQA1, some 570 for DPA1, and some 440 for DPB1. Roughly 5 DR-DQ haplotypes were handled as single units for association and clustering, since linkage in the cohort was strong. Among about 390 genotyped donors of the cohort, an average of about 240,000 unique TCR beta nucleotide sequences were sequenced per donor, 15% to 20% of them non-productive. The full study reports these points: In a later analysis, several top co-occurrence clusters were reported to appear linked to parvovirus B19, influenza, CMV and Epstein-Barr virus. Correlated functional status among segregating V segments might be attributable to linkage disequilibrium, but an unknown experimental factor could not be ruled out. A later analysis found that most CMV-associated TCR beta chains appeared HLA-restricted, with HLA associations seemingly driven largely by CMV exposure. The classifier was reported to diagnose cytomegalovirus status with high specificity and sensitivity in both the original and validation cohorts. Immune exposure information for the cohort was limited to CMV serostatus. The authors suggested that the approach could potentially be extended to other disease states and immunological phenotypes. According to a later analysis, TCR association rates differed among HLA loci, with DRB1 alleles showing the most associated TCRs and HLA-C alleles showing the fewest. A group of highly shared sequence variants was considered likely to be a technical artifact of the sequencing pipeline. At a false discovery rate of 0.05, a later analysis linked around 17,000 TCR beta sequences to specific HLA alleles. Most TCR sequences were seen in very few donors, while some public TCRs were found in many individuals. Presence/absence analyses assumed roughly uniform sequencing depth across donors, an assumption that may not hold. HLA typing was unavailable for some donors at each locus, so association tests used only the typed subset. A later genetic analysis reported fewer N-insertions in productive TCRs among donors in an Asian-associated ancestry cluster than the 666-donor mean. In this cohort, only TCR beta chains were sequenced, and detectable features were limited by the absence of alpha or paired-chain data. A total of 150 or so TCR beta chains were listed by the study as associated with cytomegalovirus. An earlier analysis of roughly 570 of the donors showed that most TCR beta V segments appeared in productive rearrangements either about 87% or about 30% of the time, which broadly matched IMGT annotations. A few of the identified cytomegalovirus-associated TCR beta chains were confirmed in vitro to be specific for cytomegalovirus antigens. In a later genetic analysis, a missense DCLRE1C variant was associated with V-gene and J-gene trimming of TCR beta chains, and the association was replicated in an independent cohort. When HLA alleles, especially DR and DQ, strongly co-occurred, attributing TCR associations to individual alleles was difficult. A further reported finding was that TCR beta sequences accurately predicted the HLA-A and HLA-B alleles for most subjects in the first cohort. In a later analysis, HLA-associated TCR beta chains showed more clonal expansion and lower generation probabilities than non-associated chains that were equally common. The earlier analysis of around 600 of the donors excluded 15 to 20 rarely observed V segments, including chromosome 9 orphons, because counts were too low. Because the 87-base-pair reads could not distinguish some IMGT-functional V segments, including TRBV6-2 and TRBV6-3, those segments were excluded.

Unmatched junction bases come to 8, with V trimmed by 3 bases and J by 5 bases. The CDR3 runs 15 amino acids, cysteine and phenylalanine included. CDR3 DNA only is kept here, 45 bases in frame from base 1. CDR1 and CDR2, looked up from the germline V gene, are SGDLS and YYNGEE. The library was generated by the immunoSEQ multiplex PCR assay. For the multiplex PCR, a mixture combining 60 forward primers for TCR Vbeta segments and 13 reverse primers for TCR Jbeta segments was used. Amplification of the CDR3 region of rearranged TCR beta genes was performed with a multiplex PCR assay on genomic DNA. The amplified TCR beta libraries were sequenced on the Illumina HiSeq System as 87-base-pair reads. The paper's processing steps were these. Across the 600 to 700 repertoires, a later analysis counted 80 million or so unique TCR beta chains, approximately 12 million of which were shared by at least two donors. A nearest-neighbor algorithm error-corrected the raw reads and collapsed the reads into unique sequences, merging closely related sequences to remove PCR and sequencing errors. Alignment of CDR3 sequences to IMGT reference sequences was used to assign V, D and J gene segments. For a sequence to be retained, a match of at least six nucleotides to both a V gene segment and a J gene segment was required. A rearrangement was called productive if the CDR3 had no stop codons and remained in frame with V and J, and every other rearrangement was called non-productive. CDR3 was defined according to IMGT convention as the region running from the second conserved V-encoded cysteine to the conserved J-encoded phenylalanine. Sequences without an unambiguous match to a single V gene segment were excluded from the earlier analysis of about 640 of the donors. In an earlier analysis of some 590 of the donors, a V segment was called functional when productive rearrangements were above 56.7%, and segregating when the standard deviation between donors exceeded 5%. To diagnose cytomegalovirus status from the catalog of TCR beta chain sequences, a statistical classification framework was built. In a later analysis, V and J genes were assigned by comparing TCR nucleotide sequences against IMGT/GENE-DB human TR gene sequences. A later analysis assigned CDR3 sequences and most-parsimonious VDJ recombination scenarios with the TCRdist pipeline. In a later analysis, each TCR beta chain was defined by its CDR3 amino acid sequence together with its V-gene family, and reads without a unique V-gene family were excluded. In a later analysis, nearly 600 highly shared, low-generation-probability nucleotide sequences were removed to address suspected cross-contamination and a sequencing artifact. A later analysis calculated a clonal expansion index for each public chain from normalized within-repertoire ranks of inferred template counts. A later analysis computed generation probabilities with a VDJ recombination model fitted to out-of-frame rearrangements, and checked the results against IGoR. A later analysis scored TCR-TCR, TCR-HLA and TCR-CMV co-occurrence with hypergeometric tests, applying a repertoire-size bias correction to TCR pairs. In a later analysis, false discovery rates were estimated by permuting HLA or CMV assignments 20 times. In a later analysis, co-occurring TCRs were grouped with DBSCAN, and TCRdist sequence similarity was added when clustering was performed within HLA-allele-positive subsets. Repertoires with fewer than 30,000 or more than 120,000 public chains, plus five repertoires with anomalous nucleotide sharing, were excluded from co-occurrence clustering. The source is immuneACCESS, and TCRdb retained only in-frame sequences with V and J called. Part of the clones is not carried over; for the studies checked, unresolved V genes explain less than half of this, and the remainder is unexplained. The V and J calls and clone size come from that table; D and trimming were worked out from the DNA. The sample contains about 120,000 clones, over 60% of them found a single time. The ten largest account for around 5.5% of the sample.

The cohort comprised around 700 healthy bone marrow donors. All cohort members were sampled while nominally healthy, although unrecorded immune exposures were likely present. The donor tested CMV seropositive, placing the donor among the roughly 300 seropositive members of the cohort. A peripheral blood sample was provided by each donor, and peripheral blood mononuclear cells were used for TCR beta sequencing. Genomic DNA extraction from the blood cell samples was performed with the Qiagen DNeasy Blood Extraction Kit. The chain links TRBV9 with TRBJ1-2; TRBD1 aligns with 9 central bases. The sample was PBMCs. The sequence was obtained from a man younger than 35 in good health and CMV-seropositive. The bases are TGTGCCAGCAGCGGTTACAGGGGGCTAGGGTATGGCTACACCTTC. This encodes CASSGYRGLGYGYTF.